Below, 11 T cell receptor beta chains from the same sample are listed, as sequenced in a study of T cell repertoires in cytomegalovirus infection. One entry per CDR3 protein results from TCRdb running MiXCR on the reads. The table lists nearly 650,000 distinct CDR3 sequences, less than 25% of them singletons. The sample consisted of CD8+ T cells from PBMCs. The receptors come from a human donor in good health (CMV status not recorded). Some clones in this sample may be carry-over from other donors' samples.

This clonotype showed up just a few times. The V call is TRBV14, the J call TRBJ1-1; 8 bases agree with TRBD1. V trimming: 5 bases; J trimming: 1 base; junction bases outside the gene matches: 6. The CDR3 runs to 15 residues. Germline V CDR1 and CDR2: SGHDN, FVKESK. The CDR3: CASSDRTGPNTEAFF. CDR3 sequence (DNA): TGTGCCAGCAGCGATAGGACAGGGCCGAACACTGAAGCTTTCTTT.

J is TRBJ2-5 and V is TRBV28, with D maybe TRBD1 (6 bases). Trimming removed 9 bases from V and 2 bases from J, with 22 bases in between. CDR1 is MDHEN, CDR2 SYDVKM, per germline. The CDR3 has 16 amino acids. CDR3 nucleotide sequence: TGTGCCAGACACATCCAGCCCCGGACAGATCAAGAGACCCAGTACTTC. Translation: CARHIQPRTDQETQYF.

The chain links TRBV27 to TRBJ2-1, with 10 bases that match TRBD1. Germline V gene sequence: CDR1 MNHEY, CDR2 SMNVEV (reference sequence). The CDR3 runs to 13 residues. V was pared by 9 bases and J by 6 bases, with 5 bases of the junction left unmatched. This CDR3 is CARGTGAPNEQFF. The CDR3 DNA is TGTGCCAGGGGGACAGGGGCTCCCAATGAGCAGTTCTTC.

Points on this clonotype: This may stem from a read error, because a much larger clone lies one nucleotide away. The V and J genes are TRBV6-6 and TRBJ2-7; D possibly corresponds to TRBD1 (5 bases). The length of the CDR3 is 16 residues. The germline V gene encodes CDR1 MNHNY and CDR2 SVGAGI (reference sequence). CDR3 in DNA: TGTGCCAACAGTTTCGGACAAGGCCGCCCCACCTACGAGCAGTACTTC. Translating it yields CANSFGQGRPTYEQYF.

This clonotype came up a few times. The chain has TRBV6-6 and TRBJ2-7; the D gene could be TRBD1 or TRBD2 (5 bases each). Germline CDR1 MNHNY, CDR2 SVGAGI (reference sequence). With 7 bases removed from V and 3 bases from J, the gap between germline ends came to 16 bases. The CDR3 runs 14 residues. The CDR3 region is CASTPGSSFYEQYF. The CDR3 region has the DNA TGTGCCAGCACCCCAGGGAGTTCCTTCTACGAGCAGTACTTC.

The rearrangement links TRBV10-3 to TRBJ2-1; 11 bases align to TRBD2. Losses at the gene ends were 0 bases for V and 4 bases for J; bases not matched to a gene: 5. Germline assignment: CDR1 ENHRY and CDR2 SYGVKD. The CDR3 is 17 residues long. The CDR3, as DNA: TGTGCCATCAGTGAGTCGATGGCTAGCGGGGGGTACAATGAGCAGTTCTTC. It yields the protein CAISESMASGGYNEQFF.

V and J are TRBV6-7 and TRBJ2-7, with 11 bases fitting TRBD1. TRBV6-7 counts as an open reading frame of uncertain function. Trimming removed 5 bases from V and 2 bases from J; junction bases left unmatched: 5. The CDR3 spans 15 residues. CDR3 DNA: TGTGCCAGCAGTCCCCGGACAGGGGGCCCCTACGAGCAGTACGTC. It specifies CASSPRTGGPYEQYV.

The chain recombines TRBV18 with TRBJ1-1; no clear D gene. The CDR3 has 13 residues. V was clipped by 5 bases and J by 5 bases, with 12 bases between them. Germline V gives CDR1 KGHSH, CDR2 LQKENI. DNA for the CDR3: TGTGCCAGCTCAAGTCCGGCCGAGACTGAAGCTTTCTTT. Translated: CASSSPAETEAFF.

This chain links TRBV20-1 with TRBJ2-7, with D tentatively TRBD1 (5 bases). Germline CDR1 is DFQATT and CDR2 is SNEGSKA (reference sequence). The length of the CDR3 is 13 residues. Trimming removed 5 bases from V and 3 bases from J, with 14 bases in between. The chain's CDR3 is CSAVPTGYYEQYV. Written as DNA, the CDR3 is TGCAGTGCTGTCCCAACAGGCTACTACGAGCAGTACGTC.

This clonotype has a handful of counts. The chain carries TRBV10-3 and TRBJ2-5; D might be TRBD2 (6 bases). The ends were cut back, 3 bases at V and 9 bases at J, with 14 bases in the middle. The CDR3 loop spans 13 amino acids. CDR1 and CDR2 (germline): ENHRY, SYGVKD. CDR3 loop: CAISDPSESAQYF. CDR3 DNA: TGTGCCATCAGTGACCCTAGCGAGAGCGCCCAGTACTTC.

This rearrangement joins TRBV2 to TRBJ1-2; D gene unclear. CDR1 SNHLY and CDR2 FYNNEI come from the germline V gene. The V gene lost 7 bases and the J gene lost 0 bases, with 9 bases spanning the gap. The CDR3 covers 13 residues. The CDR3 reads CASTVTANYGYTF. DNA of the CDR3: TGTGCCAGCACAGTTACAGCTAACTATGGCTACACCTTC.